These 27 T cell receptor beta chains were all obtained from the same sample, sequenced in a study of blood T cell repertoires in COVID-19. Data came from immunoSEQ multiplex PCR; TCRdb stores just in-frame clones and leaves some out. Counted here are under 150,000 clones, approximately 82% occurring once; the ten biggest clones make up about 9.9%. The specimen was peripheral blood. The receptors originated from a middle-aged man with active or convalescent COVID-19.

The chain carries TRBV10-2 and TRBJ2-5; D possibly corresponds to TRBD2 (6 bases). Between the trimmed V and J ends, which lost 4 bases and 2 bases, there was a span of 11 bases. The CDR3 extends over 14 amino acids. Per the germline V gene, CDR1 is WSHSY and CDR2 is SAAADI. The CDR3, as DNA: TGCGCCAGCAGTGCCCCGGGGGTACAAGAGACCCAGTACTTC. Its translation: CASSAPGVQETQYF.

The V call is TRBV5-1, the J call TRBJ1-5, with TRBD1 matching over 9 bases. The CDR3 loop spans 14 amino acids. J lost 5 bases, V lost 4 bases, and 4 bases had no gene match. Germline V gene lookup returns CDR1 SGHRS and CDR2 YFSETQ. The CDR3, as DNA: TGCGCCAGCAGCCCCGGGACAGGGTATCAGCCCCAGCATTTT. Its protein product is CASSPGTGYQPQHF. The variable domain in full, with the rest retrieved from reference TRBV5-1 and TRBJ1-5, is KAGVTQTPRYLIKTRGQQVTLSCSPISGHRSVSWYQQTPGQGLQFLFEYFSETQRNKGNFPGRFSGRQFSNSRSEMNVSTLELGDSALYLCASSPGTGYQPQHFGDGTRLSIL.

This clone was seen only once. The chain uses TRBV10-3 and TRBJ1-1; D is possibly TRBD1 (6 bases). This CDR3 has 15 residues. V lost 5 bases and J lost 3, with 16 bases in between. From germline, CDR1 is ENHRY and CDR2 SYGVKD. The CDR3 DNA follows: TGTGCCATCAGTCCCGTGGGGAGGGGGGACACTGAAGCTTTCTTT. It yields the protein CAISPVGRGDTEAFF.

The chain joins TRBV6-5 to TRBJ2-7, with a weak D call TRBD1 (6 bases). The V gene's germline CDR1 is MNHEY and CDR2 SVGAGI. The CDR3 sequence is 14 residues long. V was clipped by 1 base and J by 9 bases, with 16 bases between them. In nucleotides, the CDR3 is TGTGCCAGCAGTTACTGGGCAGGGGACACGGCGCAGTACTTC. Protein: CASSYWAGDTAQYF.

V and J are TRBV4-3 and TRBJ1-2; D remains unclear. Trimming shortened V by 1 base and J by 1 base, and 10 bases separated the two germline ends. The germline V gene has CDR1 LGHNA and CDR2 YSLEER. This CDR3 has 15 residues. The CDR3 loop reads CASSQGPTGNYGYTF. CDR3 nucleotide sequence: TGCGCCAGCAGCCAAGGACCCACGGGTAACTATGGCTACACCTTC.

V gene TRBV5-4 combines with J gene TRBJ1-2, with D tentatively TRBD1 (6 bases). The length of the CDR3 is 13 residues. V was trimmed by 2 bases and J by 7 bases, leaving 12 bases between them. Germline V CDR1 and CDR2: SGHNT, YYREEE (reference sequence). CDR3 protein: CASSLQGPGGYTF. CDR3 coding DNA: TGTGCCAGCAGCTTACAGGGTCCGGGTGGCTACACCTTC.

A single count supports this clone. The rearrangement uses TRBV30 and TRBJ1-2; 8 bases match TRBD1. The CDR3 spans 13 residues. V lost 0 bases and J lost 8; bases outside the gene matches: 5. CDR1 GTSNPN and CDR2 SVGIG come from the germline V gene (reference sequence). The CDR3 DNA reads TGTGCCTGGAGTGTACAGACAGGGGTAGGCTACACCTTC. Translation gives CAWSVQTGVGYTF.

V gene TRBV30 combines with J gene TRBJ2-3; weak D call: TRBD2 (5 bases). CDR3 size: 13 residues. The V end was cut by 3 bases, the J end by 6 bases, with 13 bases between. CDR1 and CDR2 from the germline V gene are GTSNPN and SVGIG (reference sequence). The CDR3 nucleotides read TGTGCCTGGAGGGGAGCGGCGAGGGATACGCAGTATTTT. Encoded protein: CAWRGAARDTQYF.

J is TRBJ2-3 and V is TRBV11-1; D is undetermined. The germline V gene has CDR1 SGHAT and CDR2 FQDESV (reference sequence). Trimming took 1 base from V and 2 from J, leaving 4 bases between them. There are 13 residues in the CDR3. The CDR3 region has the DNA TGTGCCAGCAGCTTAGACTACACAGATACGCAGTATTTT. Its protein product is CASSLDYTDTQYF.

The gene calls are TRBV7-9 and TRBJ1-5; maybe TRBD1 (6 bases). Germline V lookup: CDR1 SEHNR, CDR2 FQNEAQ (reference sequence). Between the trimmed V and J ends, which lost 5 bases and 4 bases, there was a span of 15 bases. This CDR3 contains 15 residues. CDR3 sequence: CASSPAGEGNQPQHF. CDR3 nucleotides: TGTGCCAGCAGCCCCGCAGGGGAGGGAAATCAGCCCCAGCATTTT.

The V call is TRBV27, the J call TRBJ1-5, with D unresolved. Deletions cut 6 bases from V and 0 bases from J, with 15 bases between. The CDR3 is made up of 16 amino acids. Germline V gene lookup returns CDR1 MNHEY and CDR2 SMNVEV (reference sequence). CDR3 sequence: CASRPNPGSSNQPQHF. CDR3 coding DNA: TGTGCCAGCAGACCAAACCCGGGGTCTAGCAATCAGCCCCAGCATTTT.

The V gene is TRBV3-1 (or the pseudogene TRBV3-2), the J gene TRBJ2-1; a weak D match, TRBD2 (7 bases). V dropped 5 bases and J dropped 0 bases, with 17 bases sitting between them. Germline V CDR1 and CDR2: LGHDT, YNNKEL (reference sequence). This CDR3 has 17 residues. In DNA form, the CDR3 reads TGTGCCAGCAGCTTTCGGGGGGCCCATAGCTCCTACAATGAGCAGTTCTTC. It translates to CASSFRGAHSSYNEQFF.

This sequence joins TRBV4-3 and TRBJ2-1, with D possibly matching TRBD1 (5 bases). V was pared by 1 base and J by 7 bases, with 11 bases between. CDR3 length equals 14 residues. From germline, CDR1 is LGHNA and CDR2 YSLEER. The CDR3 coding sequence is TGCGCCAGCAGCCAAGGAAGCAGGGTGAATGAGCAGTTCTTC. Translating gives CASSQGSRVNEQFF.

This clone was found once. V is TRBV4-1 and J is TRBJ1-2; 7 positions agree with TRBD1. CDR1 and CDR2 (germline): MGHRA, YSYEKL. The CDR3 spans 14 residues. The trim removed 1 base at V and 4 bases at J, leaving 3 bases unmatched. DNA of the CDR3: TGCGCCAGCAGCCAAGCCACAGGGGTCTATGGCTACACCTTC. Translated, it gives CASSQATGVYGYTF.

The chain carries TRBV30 and TRBJ1-2; 8 bases are shared with TRBD1. CDR3 length: 14 residues. The V and J ends lost 4 bases and 4 bases, in that order; junction bases with no gene match: 8. The germline gives CDR1 GTSNPN, CDR2 SVGIG (reference sequence). In DNA form, the CDR3 reads TGTGCCTGGACATGGACAGGGTGGGCCTATGGCTACACCTTC. It translates to CAWTWTGWAYGYTF. Full variable domain (outside the CDR3, taken from reference TRBV30 and TRBJ1-2): SQTIHQWPATLVQPVGSPLSLECTVEGTSNPNLYWYRQAAGRGLQLLFYSVGIGQISSEVPQNLSASRPQDRQFILSSKKLLLSDSGFYLCAWTWTGWAYGYTFGSGTRLTVV.

V gene TRBV7-2 combines with J gene TRBJ2-3, with 7 bases fitting TRBD2. Germline V gene data show CDR1 as SGHTA and CDR2 as FQGNSA. This CDR3 is 15 amino acids long. Trimming took 1 base from V and 5 from J; bases not matched to a gene: 6. CDR3 DNA: TGTGCCAGCAGCTTAGTGCGCGGGAGTATAGATACGCAGTATTTT. It encodes CASSLVRGSIDTQYF.

J is TRBJ2-5 and V is TRBV9, with 7 bases lining up with TRBD1. Germline V gene lookup returns CDR1 SGDLS and CDR2 YYNGEE. V lost 0 bases, J lost 4 bases, and 6 bases stayed unmatched. This CDR3 comprises 15 residues. The CDR3 here is CASSVEGQARETQYF. CDR3 DNA sequence: TGTGCCAGCAGCGTAGAAGGACAGGCGAGAGAGACCCAGTACTTC.

This chain links TRBV6-5 with TRBJ1-1; TRBD1 matches at 7 bases. The CDR3 extends over 14 amino acids. Per the germline V gene, CDR1 is MNHEY and CDR2 is SVGAGI. V was pared by 2 bases and J by 0 bases, with 0 bases of the junction left unmatched. CDR3 sequence: CASSYDRVNTEAFF. CDR3 DNA: TGTGCCAGCAGTTACGACAGGGTGAACACTGAAGCTTTCTTT.

DNA of the CDR3: TGTGCCAGCAGTCCCAAGACTAGCGGGGGACACTACGAGCAGTACTTC. It yields the protein CASSPKTSGGHYEQYF. The chain combines TRBV2 with TRBJ2-7, with 12 bases that match TRBD2. CDR1 is SNHLY, CDR2 FYNNEI, per germline. J was trimmed by 3 bases and V by 5 bases; bases with no gene match: 8. The CDR3 runs 16 residues.

The rearrangement uses TRBV5-1 and TRBJ2-7; D may be TRBD2 (5 bases). The CDR3 covers 13 residues. CDR1 SGHRS and CDR2 YFSETQ come from the germline V gene. Trimming took 4 bases from V and 5 from J, leaving 13 bases between them. CDR3 protein: CASSLWPGNEQYF. CDR3 sequence (DNA): TGCGCCAGCAGCCTGTGGCCGGGGAACGAGCAGTACTTC.

The gene calls are TRBV12-5 and TRBJ1-5; D ambiguous. Germline loops: CDR1 LGHNT, CDR2 FRNRAP. This CDR3 is built from 13 residues. V was clipped by 4 bases and J by 6 bases, with 10 bases between them. The CDR3 DNA reads TGTGCTAGTGGTTCGGTGGCGGGTCAGCCCCAGCATTTT. Protein sequence: CASGSVAGQPQHF.

The rearrangement joins TRBV5-6 to TRBJ2-3, with 9 bases fitting TRBD1. The length of the CDR3 is 15 residues. The junction had 7 bases not matched to a gene; V was cut back by 4 bases and J by 4 bases. Germline V lookup: CDR1 SGHDT, CDR2 YYEEEE. CDR3 DNA sequence: TGTGCCAGCAGCCTACCGGGACAGGGTGCAGATACGCAGTATTTT. This codes for CASSLPGQGADTQYF.

The chain carries TRBV6-5 and TRBJ2-7; 15 bases are a match to TRBD2. V shed 6 bases and J 1 base; nucleotides not matched to a gene: 1. This CDR3 region has 15 residues. Germline CDR1 is MNHEY and CDR2 is SVGAGI. CDR3 nucleotides: TGTGCCAGCAGCGGACTAGCGGGGGGGTCCTACGAGCAGTACTTC. This gives the protein CASSGLAGGSYEQYF.

The J gene is TRBJ2-2, the V gene TRBV7-2; D perhaps matches TRBD1 (6 bases). Per germline, CDR1 SGHTA and CDR2 FQGNSA. The CDR3 loop spans 17 amino acids. Between the trimmed V and J ends, which lost 5 bases and 4 bases, there was a span of 20 bases. The CDR3, as DNA: TGTGCCAGCAGCCCGACCCGAGGGGACATCGGCACCGGGGAGCTGTTTTTT. Translation gives CASSPTRGDIGTGELFF.

V gene TRBV27 combines with J gene TRBJ1-5; TRBD1 might be the D (5 bases). The CDR3 consists of 13 residues. The germline V gene has CDR1 MNHEY and CDR2 SMNVEV (reference sequence). V lost 6 bases to trimming and J lost 9 bases, with 15 bases between them. Here the CDR3 DNA reads TGTGCCAGCAGGAGGAGGGACCTTGGGCCCCAGCATTTT. It encodes CASRRRDLGPQHF.

The rearrangement links TRBV9 to TRBJ2-2, with 13 bases lining up with TRBD2. V was clipped by 3 bases and J by 7 bases; unmatched bases: 6. Germline CDR1 reads SGDLS; CDR2 reads YYNGEE. This CDR3 is 16 amino acids long. CDR3 region: CASSARLAGGNGELFF. The CDR3 region has the DNA TGTGCCAGCAGCGCTCGACTAGCGGGGGGAAACGGGGAGCTGTTTTTT.

This clone was recorded only once. The genes are TRBV6-2 or TRBV6-3 and TRBJ1-5; possible D gene TRBD1, 6 bases. V gave up 2 bases and J gave up 2 bases, with 16 bases separating them. The length of the CDR3 is 17 residues. CDR1 and CDR2 from the germline V gene are MNHEY and SVGEGT. The CDR3 sequence is CASSYPRGAGGNQPQHF. In DNA, the CDR3 is TGTGCCAGCAGTTACCCCCGGGGGGCAGGGGGCAATCAGCCCCAGCATTTT.